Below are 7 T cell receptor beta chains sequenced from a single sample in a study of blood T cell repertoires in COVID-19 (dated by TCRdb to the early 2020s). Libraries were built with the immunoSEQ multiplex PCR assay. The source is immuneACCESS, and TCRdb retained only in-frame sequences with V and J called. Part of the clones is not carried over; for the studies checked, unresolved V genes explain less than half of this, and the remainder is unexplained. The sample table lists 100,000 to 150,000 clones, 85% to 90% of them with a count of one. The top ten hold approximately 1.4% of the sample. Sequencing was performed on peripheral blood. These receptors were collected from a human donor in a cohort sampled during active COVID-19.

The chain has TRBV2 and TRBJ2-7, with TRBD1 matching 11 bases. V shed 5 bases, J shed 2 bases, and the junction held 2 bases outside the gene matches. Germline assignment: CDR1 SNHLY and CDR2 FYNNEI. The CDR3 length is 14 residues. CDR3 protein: CASSPGQGAYEQYF. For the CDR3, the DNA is TGTGCCAGCAGTCCGGGACAGGGGGCCTACGAGCAGTACTTC.

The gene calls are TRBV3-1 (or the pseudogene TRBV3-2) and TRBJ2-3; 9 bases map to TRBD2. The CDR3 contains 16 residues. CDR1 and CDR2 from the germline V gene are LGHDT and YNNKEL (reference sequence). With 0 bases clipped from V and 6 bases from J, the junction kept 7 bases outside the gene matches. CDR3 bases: TGTGCCAGCAGCCAAGAGTCTAGCGGGGCTTGGGATACGCAGTATTTT. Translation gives CASSQESSGAWDTQYF.

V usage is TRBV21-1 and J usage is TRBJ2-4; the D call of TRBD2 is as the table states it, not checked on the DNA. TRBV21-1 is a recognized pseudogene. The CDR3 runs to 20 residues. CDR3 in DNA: TGTGCCAGCAGCAAAGACCCGGGGGTCCTCTACAGAGTAGCCAAAAACATTCAGTACTTC. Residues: CASSKDPGVLYRVAKNIQYF.

The CDR3 is CASGGQSQYNEQFF. In DNA form, the CDR3 reads TGCGCCAGCGGCGGACAGTCTCAGTACAATGAGCAGTTCTTC. This chain links TRBV5-1 with TRBJ2-1; perhaps TRBD1 as D (6 bases). Between the trimmed V and J ends, which lost 7 bases and 4 bases, there was a span of 15 bases. CDR3 length: 14 amino acids. The germline V gene has CDR1 SGHRS and CDR2 YFSETQ.

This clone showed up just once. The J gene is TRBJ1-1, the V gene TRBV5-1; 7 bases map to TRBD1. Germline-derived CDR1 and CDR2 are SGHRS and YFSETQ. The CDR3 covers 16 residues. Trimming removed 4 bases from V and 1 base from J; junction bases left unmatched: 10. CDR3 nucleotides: TGCGCCAGCAGCCAGCGCCCGGGGACAGAGAACACTGAAGCTTTCTTT. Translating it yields CASSQRPGTENTEAFF.

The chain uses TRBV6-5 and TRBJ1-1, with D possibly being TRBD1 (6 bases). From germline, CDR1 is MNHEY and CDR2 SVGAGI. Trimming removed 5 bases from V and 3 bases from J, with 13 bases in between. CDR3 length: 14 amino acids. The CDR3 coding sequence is TGTGCCAGCAGTCCTGCCGGACAGTACACTGAAGCTTTCTTT. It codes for CASSPAGQYTEAFF.

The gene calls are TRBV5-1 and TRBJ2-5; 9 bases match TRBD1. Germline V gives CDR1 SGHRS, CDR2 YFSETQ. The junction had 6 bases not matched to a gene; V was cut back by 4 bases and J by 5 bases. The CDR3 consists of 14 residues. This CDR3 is CASSRGQGGETQYF. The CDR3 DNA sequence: TGCGCCAGCAGCCGGGGACAGGGAGGCGAGACCCAGTACTTC.